This T cell receptor (beta chain) was identified during a study of blood T cell repertoires in COVID-19. Produced via immunoSEQ multiplex PCR; TCRdb's table is partial and in-frame only. In the table there are 150,000 to 200,000 clones, approximately 88% of which are singletons. CDR1 and CDR2 (germline): MNHNY, SVGAGI (reference sequence). The V end was cut by 5 bases, the J end by 2 bases, with 9 bases between. The CDR3 has 14 amino acids. This clonotype originated in a human donor in a cohort sampled during active COVID-19. The sequenced sample was peripheral blood. The V call is TRBV6-6, the J call TRBJ2-2; unclear D gene. The CDR3 DNA is TGTGCCAGCAGTACATCCCCTAACACCGGGGAGCTGTTTTTT. It encodes CASSTSPNTGELFF.